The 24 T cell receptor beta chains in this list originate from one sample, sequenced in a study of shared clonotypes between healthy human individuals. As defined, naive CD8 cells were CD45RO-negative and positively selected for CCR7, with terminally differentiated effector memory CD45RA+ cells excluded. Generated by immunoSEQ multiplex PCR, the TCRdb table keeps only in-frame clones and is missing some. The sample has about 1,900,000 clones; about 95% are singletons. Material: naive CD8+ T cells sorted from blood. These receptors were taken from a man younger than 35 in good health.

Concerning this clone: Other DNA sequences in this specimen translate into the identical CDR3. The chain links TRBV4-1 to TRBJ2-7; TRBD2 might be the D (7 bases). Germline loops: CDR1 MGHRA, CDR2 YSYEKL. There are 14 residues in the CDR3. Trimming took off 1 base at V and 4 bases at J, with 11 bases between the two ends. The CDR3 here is CASSQVRGGYEQYF. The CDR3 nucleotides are TGCGCCAGCAGCCAAGTGAGGGGGGGTTACGAGCAGTACTTC.

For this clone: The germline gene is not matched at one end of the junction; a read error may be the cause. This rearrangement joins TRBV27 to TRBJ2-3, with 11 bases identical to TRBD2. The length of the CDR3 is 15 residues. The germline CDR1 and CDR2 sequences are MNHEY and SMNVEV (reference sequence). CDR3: CASSSTSGSIDTQYF. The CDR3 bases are TGTGCCAGCAGTTCTACTAGCGGGAGCATAGATACGCAGTATTTT.

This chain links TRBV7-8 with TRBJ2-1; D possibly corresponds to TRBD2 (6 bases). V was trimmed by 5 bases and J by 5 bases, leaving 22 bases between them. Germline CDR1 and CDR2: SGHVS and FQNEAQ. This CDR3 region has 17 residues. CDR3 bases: TGTGCCAGCAGCCCGGGGTTCCCCGGGGGTCTCGACAATGAGCAGTTCTTC. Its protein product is CASSPGFPGGLDNEQFF. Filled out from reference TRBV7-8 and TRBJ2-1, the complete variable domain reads GAGVSQSPRYKVAKRGQDVALRCDPISGHVSLFWYQQALGQGPEFLTYFQNEAQLDKSGLPSDRFFAERPEGSVSTLKIQRTQQEDSAVYLCASSPGFPGGLDNEQFFGPGTRLTVL.

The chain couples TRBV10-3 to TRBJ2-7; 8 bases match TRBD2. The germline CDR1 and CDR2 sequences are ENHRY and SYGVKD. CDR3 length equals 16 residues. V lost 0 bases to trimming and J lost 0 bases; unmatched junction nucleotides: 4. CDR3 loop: CAISESAGESSYEQYF. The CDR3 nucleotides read TGTGCCATCAGTGAGTCAGCGGGGGAGAGCTCCTACGAGCAGTACTTC.

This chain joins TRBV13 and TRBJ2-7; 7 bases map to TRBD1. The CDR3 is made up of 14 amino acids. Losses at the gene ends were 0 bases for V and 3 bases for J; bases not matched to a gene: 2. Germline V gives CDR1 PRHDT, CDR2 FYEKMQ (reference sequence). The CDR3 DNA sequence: TGTGCCAGCAGCTTAGGGACAGGGTACTACGAGCAGTACTTC. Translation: CASSLGTGYYEQYF.

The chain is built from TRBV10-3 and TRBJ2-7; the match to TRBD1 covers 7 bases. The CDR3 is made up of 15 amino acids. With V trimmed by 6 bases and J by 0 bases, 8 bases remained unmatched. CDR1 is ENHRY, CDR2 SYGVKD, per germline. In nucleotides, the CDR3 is TGTGCCATCAGCAACGGGACAGTCTCCTCCTACGAGCAGTACTTC. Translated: CAISNGTVSSYEQYF.

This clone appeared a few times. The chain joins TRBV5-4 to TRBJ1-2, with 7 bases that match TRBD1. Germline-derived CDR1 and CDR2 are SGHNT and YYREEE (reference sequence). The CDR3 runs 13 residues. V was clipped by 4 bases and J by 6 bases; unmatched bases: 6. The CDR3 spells CASSPTGMDGYTF. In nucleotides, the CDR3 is TGTGCCAGCAGCCCGACAGGGATGGATGGCTACACCTTC.

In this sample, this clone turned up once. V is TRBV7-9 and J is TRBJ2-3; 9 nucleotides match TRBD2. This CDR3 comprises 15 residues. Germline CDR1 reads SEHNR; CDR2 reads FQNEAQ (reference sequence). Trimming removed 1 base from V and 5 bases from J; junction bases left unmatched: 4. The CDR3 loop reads CASSLGGSGRDTQYF. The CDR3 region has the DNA TGTGCCAGCAGCTTAGGGGGTAGCGGGAGAGATACGCAGTATTTT.

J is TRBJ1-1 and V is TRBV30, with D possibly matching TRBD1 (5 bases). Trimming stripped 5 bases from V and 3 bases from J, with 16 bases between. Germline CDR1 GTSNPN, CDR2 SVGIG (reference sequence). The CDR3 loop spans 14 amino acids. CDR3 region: CAWDTGVSDTEAFF. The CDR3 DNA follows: TGTGCCTGGGATACGGGGGTGTCGGACACTGAAGCTTTCTTT.

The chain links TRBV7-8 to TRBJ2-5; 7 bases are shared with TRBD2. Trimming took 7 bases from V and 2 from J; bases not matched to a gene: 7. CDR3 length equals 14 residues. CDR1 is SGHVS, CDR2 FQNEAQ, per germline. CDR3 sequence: CASTKLANQETQYF. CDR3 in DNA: TGTGCCAGCACCAAACTAGCGAATCAAGAGACCCAGTACTTC. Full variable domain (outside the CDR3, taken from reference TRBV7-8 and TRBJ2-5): GAGVSQSPRYKVAKRGQDVALRCDPISGHVSLFWYQQALGQGPEFLTYFQNEAQLDKSGLPSDRFFAERPEGSVSTLKIQRTQQEDSAVYLCASTKLANQETQYFGPGTRLLVL.

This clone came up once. Written as DNA, the CDR3 is TGTGCCAGCAGTTTGGAGACACTCTTAAACTATGGCTACACCTTC. Protein: CASSLETLLNYGYTF. The chain employs TRBV28 and TRBJ1-2; D remains ambiguous. CDR1 is MDHEN, CDR2 SYDVKM, per germline. The CDR3 has 15 amino acids. The V end was cut by 3 bases, the J end by 2 bases, with 13 bases between.

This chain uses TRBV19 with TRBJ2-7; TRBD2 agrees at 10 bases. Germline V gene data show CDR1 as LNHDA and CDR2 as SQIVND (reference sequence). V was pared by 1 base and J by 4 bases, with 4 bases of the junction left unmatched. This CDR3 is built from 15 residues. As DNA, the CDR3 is TGTGCCAGTAGTATAGCTAGCGGGAGTAAATACGAGCAGTACTTC. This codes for CASSIASGSKYEQYF.

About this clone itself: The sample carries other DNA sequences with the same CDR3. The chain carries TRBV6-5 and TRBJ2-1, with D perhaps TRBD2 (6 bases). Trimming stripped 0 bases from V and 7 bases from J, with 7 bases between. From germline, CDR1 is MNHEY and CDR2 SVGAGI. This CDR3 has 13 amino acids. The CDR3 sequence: CASSYSGRNEQFF. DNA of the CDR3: TGTGCCAGCAGTTACTCGGGGAGGAATGAGCAGTTCTTC.

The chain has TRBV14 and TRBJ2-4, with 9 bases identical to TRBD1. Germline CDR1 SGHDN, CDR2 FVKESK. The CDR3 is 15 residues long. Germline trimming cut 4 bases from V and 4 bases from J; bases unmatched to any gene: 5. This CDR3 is CASSPGQGAKNIQYF. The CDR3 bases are TGTGCCAGCAGCCCGGGACAGGGAGCAAAAAACATTCAGTACTTC. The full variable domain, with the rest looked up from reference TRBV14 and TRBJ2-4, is EAGVTQFPSHSVIEKGQTVTLRCDPISGHDNLYWYRRVMGKEIKFLLHFVKESKQDESGMPNNRFLAERTGGTYSTLKVQPAELEDSGVYFCASSPGQGAKNIQYFGAGTRLSVL.

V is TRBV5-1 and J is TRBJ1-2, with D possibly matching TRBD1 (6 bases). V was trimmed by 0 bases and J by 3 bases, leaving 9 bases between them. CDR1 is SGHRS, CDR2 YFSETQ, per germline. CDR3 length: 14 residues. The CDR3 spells CASSLGQAYYGYTF. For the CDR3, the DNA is TGCGCCAGCAGCTTGGGACAGGCCTACTATGGCTACACCTTC.

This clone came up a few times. CDR3 region: CAGPTEAGDYEQYF. The CDR3 DNA reads as TGTGCCGGCCCCACCGAGGCAGGGGACTACGAGCAGTACTTC. The rearrangement links TRBV2 to TRBJ2-7, with D maybe TRBD1 (6 bases). The V end lost 11 bases, the J end lost 3 bases, and 20 bases lay between the germline ends. The CDR3 consists of 14 residues. Germline CDR1 and CDR2: SNHLY and FYNNEI.

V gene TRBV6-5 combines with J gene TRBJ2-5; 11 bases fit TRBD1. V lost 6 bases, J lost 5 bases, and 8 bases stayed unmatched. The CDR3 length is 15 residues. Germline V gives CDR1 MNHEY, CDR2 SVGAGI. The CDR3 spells CASSVGQGARETQYF. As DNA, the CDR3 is TGTGCCAGCAGCGTCGGACAGGGGGCGCGGGAGACCCAGTACTTC.

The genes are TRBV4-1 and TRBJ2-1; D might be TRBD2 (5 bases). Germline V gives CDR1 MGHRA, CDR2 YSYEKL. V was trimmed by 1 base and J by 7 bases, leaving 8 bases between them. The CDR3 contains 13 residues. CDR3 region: CASSQGSGNEQFF. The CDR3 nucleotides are TGCGCCAGCAGCCAAGGCAGCGGTAATGAGCAGTTCTTC.

Here the CDR3 reads CASGVTGDIQYF. The CDR3 nucleotides are TGTGCCAGTGGGGTAACGGGGGACATTCAGTACTTC. The chain combines TRBV6-6 with TRBJ2-4, with D perhaps matching TRBD2 (6 bases). Germline assignment: CDR1 MNHNY and CDR2 SVGAGI (reference sequence). The CDR3 sequence is 12 residues long. V shed 9 bases and J shed 8 bases, with 14 bases lying between them.

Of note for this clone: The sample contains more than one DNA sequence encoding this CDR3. CDR3 sequence (DNA): TGTGCCAGCAGCTTCCGGGACTACGAGCAGTACTTC. It translates to CASSFRDYEQYF. The chain recombines TRBV5-4 with TRBJ2-7; TRBD2 might be the D (5 bases). The CDR3 extends over 12 amino acids. The V end lost 2 bases, the J end lost 3 bases, and 6 bases lay between the germline ends. Germline V gene data show CDR1 as SGHNT and CDR2 as YYREEE (reference sequence).

CDR3 DNA: TGTGCCAGCAGCGCATTCGCAGGTGAACAAGAGACCCAGTACTTC. The encoded protein is CASSAFAGEQETQYF. This rearrangement joins TRBV9 to TRBJ2-5; D is uncertain. Germline V CDR1 and CDR2: SGDLS, YYNGEE. CDR3 length equals 15 residues. The V end was cut by 3 bases, the J end by 2 bases, with 14 bases between.

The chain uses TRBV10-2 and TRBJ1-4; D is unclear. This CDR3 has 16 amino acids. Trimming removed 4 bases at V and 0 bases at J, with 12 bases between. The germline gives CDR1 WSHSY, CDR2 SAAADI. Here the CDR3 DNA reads TGCGCCAGCAGTGTTATCTCCCTGGCAACTAATGAAAAACTGTTTTTT. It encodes CASSVISLATNEKLFF.

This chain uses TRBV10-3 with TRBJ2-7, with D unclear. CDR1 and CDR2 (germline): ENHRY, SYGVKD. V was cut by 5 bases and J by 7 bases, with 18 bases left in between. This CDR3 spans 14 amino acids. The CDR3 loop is CAISSKAIVLEQYF. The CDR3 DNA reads TGTGCCATCAGTTCGAAGGCTATAGTACTTGAGCAGTACTTC.

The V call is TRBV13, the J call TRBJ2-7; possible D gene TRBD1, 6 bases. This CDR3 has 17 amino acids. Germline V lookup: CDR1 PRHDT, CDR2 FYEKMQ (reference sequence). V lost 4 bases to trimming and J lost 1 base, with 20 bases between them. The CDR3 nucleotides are TGTGCCAGCAGCTCCAACTACGGGACACCCCAGTCCTACGAGCAGTACTTC. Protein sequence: CASSSNYGTPQSYEQYF.